These T cell receptor beta chains were read from a single sample in a study of T cells in Graves' hyperthyroidism and ophthalmopathy. Via MiXCR, TCRdb re-called the multiplex PCR reads, giving one row per CDR3 protein. This sample has 650,000 to 800,000 distinct CDR3 sequences; nearly 45% occur once, and the top ten carry about 7.7%. The sequencing sample was made of peripheral blood or thyroid tissue (not recorded which). The origin of the receptors is an adult man with Graves' disease, either hyperthyroidism or ophthalmopathy (not recorded which). The conserved cysteine and the conserved F or W are not part of the CDR3 here. Each record gives: J gene, V gene, CDR3 protein.

J: TRBJ1-1
V: TRBV2
CDR3: ASRDIMNTEAF

J: TRBJ1-5
V: TRBV15
CDR3: ATRSASPQH

J: TRBJ2-2
V: TRBV7-9
CDR3: ASSLRTGLSGELF

J: TRBJ2-6
V: TRBV10-3
CDR3: AISESGWETSGANVLT

J: TRBJ2-6
V: TRBV10-3
CDR3: AISESGGSSSGANVLT

J: TRBJ2-5
V: TRBV5-1
CDR3: ASSIQEAETQY

J: TRBJ2-7
V: TRBV5-5
CDR3: ATSRSGRAYEQY

J: TRBJ1-4
V: TRBV20-1
CDR3: SARDRGTVNEKLF

J: TRBJ1-5
V: TRBV19
CDR3: ASKETGGNQPQH

J: TRBJ1-4
V: TRBV10-3
CDR3: AISESTARQPEKLF

J: TRBJ2-5
V: TRBV24-1
CDR3: ATSDRDQASETQY

J: TRBJ1-2
V: TRBV20-1
CDR3: SARVTDRGSTYGYT

J: TRBJ2-5
V: TRBV29-1
CDR3: SVDGRSGAQY

J: TRBJ1-4
V: TRBV7-2
CDR3: ASSPQGIHEKLF

J: TRBJ1-2
V: TRBV29-1
CDR3: SVSGQNYGYT

J: TRBJ2-1
V: TRBV24-1
CDR3: ATRLAGAGEQF

J: TRBJ1-3
V: TRBV10-3
CDR3: AISGAGGLSGNTIY

J: TRBJ1-6
V: TRBV7-2
CDR3: ASSLDRGENSPLH

J: TRBJ1-5
V: TRBV24-1
CDR3: ATSDSGQGLNQPQH

J: TRBJ1-5
V: TRBV10-3
CDR3: AISFRDGYQPQH

J: TRBJ1-1
V: TRBV15
CDR3: ATSSRQGKNTEAF

J: TRBJ2-7
V: TRBV10-3
CDR3: AISLGDRAYEQY

J: TRBJ1-1
V: TRBV5-1
CDR3: ASSFRDSVNTEAF

J: TRBJ1-1
V: TRBV7-6
CDR3: ASSLLGTEMNTEAF

J: TRBJ2-2
V: TRBV11-2
CDR3: ASSVQGLNTGELF

J: TRBJ2-7
V: TRBV29-1
CDR3: SPSVRHEQY

J: TRBJ2-5
V: TRBV6-5
CDR3: ASSYGGLETQY

J: TRBJ1-1
V: TRBV25-1
CDR3: ASSESTGPNTEAF

J: TRBJ2-5
V: TRBV10-3
CDR3: AISERTGRRETQY

J: TRBJ2-6
V: TRBV2
CDR3: ASSEWGGNVLT

J: TRBJ1-2
V: TRBV7-8
CDR3: ASSPGQQRPVYGYT

J: TRBJ1-4
V: TRBV20-1
CDR3: SARFGSGKLF

J: TRBJ2-7
V: TRBV7-2
CDR3: ASSLEPGLADEQY

J: TRBJ1-2
V: TRBV25-1
CDR3: ASSNRQGANYGYT

J: TRBJ2-7
V: TRBV7-9
CDR3: ASTTGTASYEQY

J: TRBJ1-1
V: TRBV7-6
CDR3: ASSLGPGMLNTEAF

J: TRBJ1-6
V: TRBV2
CDR3: ASSDSRGIGSPLH

J: TRBJ1-3
V: TRBV10-3
CDR3: AINTGTSGNTIY

J: TRBJ1-6
V: TRBV28
CDR3: ASSLQSLSSYNSPLH

J: TRBJ1-2
V: TRBV29-1
CDR3: SVVPGGVRANGYT

J: TRBJ1-2
V: TRBV20-1
CDR3: SARALLDSNYGYT

J: TRBJ1-5
V: TRBV7-2
CDR3: ASSPNLPTSEPQH

J: TRBJ1-6
V: TRBV5-1
CDR3: ASRDIGNSPLH

J: TRBJ1-5
V: TRBV19
CDR3: ASGMAGYSNQPQH

J: TRBJ1-4
V: TRBV29-1
CDR3: SVVAGDKLF

J: TRBJ2-7
V: TRBV6-6
CDR3: ASSSRQETYEQY

J: TRBJ1-6
V: TRBV19
CDR3: ASRSGRTGHNSPLH

J: TRBJ1-1
V: TRBV5-1
CDR3: ASSLFDPMNTEAF

J: TRBJ1-1
V: TRBV12-3/TRBV12-4
CDR3: ASSFGSGAAF